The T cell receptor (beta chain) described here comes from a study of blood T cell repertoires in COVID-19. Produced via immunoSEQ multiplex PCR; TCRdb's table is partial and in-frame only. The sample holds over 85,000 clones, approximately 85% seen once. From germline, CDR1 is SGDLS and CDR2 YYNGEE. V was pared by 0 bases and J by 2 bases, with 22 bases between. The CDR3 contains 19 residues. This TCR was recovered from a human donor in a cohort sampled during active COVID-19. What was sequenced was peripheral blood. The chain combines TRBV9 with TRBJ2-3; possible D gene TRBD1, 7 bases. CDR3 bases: TGTGCCAGCAGCGTAGAGCTCAGGGGGGATAGGGGTTTCACAGATACGCAGTATTTT. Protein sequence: CASSVELRGDRGFTDTQYF.